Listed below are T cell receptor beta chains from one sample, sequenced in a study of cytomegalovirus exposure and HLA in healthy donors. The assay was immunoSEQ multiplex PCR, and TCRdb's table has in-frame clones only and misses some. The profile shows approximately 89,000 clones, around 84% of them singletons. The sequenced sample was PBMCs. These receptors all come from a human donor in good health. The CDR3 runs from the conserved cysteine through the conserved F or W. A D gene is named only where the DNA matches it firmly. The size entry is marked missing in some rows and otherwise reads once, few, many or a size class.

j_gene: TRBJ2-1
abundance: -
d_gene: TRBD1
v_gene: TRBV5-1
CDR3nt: TGCGCCAGCAGCTTGGGCCTACAGGGGTTGAATGAGCAGTTCTTC
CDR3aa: CASSLGLQGLNEQFF

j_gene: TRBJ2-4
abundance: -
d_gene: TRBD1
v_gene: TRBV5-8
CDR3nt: TGTGCCAGCAGCCCCCCGGGACAGGAGGGCATTCAGTACTTC
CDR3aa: CASSPPGQEGIQYF

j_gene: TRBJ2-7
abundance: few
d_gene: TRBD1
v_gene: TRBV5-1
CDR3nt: TGCGCCAGCAGCAGTCGGACAGGGAGCTCCTACGAGCAGTACTTC
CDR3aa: CASSSRTGSSYEQYF

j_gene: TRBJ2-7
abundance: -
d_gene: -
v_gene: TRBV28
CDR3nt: TGTGCCAGCAGTTTATTGGGGGGGCGGAAGGGATACGAGCAGTACTTC
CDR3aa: CASSLLGGRKGYEQYF

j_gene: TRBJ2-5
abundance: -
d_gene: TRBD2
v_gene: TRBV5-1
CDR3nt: TGCGCCAGCAGCTTGGAGCGGGGTAGGCCCCAGTACTTC
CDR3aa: CASSLERGRPQYF

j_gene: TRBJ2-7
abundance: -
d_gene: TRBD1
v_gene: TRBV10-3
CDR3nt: TGTGCCATCAGTGGGGGGACAGGGGGCCACGAGCAGTACTTC
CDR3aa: CAISGGTGGHEQYF

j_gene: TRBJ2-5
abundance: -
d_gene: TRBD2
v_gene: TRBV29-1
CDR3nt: TGCAGCGTTGAGGGGTCTAGCGGGATAAAGACCCAGTACTTC
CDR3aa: CSVEGSSGIKTQYF

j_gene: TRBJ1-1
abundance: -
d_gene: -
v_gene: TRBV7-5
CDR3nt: TGTGCCAGAAGCTTAAACAGCAACACTGAAGCTTTCTTT
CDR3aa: CARSLNSNTEAFF

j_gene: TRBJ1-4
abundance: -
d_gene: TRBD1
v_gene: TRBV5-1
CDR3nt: TGCGCCAGCAGCTTCAGGGACAGACCGTTGTTTTTT
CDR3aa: CASSFRDRPLFF

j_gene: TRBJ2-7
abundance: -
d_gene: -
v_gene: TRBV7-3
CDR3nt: TGTGCCAGCAGCTCCCAGGGCGGCTACGAGCAGTACTTC
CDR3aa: CASSSQGGYEQYF

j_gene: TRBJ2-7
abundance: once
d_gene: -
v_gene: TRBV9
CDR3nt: TGTGCCAGCAGCGTAGAGGAAGCGGTAACCTACGAGCAGTACTTC
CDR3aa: CASSVEEAVTYEQYF

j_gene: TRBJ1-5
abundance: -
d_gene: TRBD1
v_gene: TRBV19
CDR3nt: TGTGCCAGTAGTGTGGGACAGTCAGGAGGGGAGCCCCAGCATTTT
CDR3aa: CASSVGQSGGEPQHF

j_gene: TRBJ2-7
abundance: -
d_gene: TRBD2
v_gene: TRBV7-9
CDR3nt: TGTGCCAGCAGCGGCCCGGGTTGGGCGGGGGGCTCCTACGAGCAGTACTTC
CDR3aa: CASSGPGWAGGSYEQYF

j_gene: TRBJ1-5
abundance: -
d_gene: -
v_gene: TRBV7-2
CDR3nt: TGTGCCAGCAGCTTAGGCAGGAATAATCAGCCCCAGCATTTT
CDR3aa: CASSLGRNNQPQHF

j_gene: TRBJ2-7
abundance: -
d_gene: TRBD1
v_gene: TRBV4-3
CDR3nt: TGCGCCAGCAGCCAGTCCCCGGGACAGACCCTCTACGAGCAGTACTTC
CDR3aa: CASSQSPGQTLYEQYF

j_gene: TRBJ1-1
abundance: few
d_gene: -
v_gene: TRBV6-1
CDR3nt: TGTGCCAGCACTGGACAGTTTAACACTGAAGCTTTCTTT
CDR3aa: CASTGQFNTEAFF

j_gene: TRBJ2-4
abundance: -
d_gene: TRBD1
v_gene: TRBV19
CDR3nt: TGTGCCAGTAGTATGCCCAACAGGGGGCGCAGAAACATTCAGTACTTC
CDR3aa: CASSMPNRGRRNIQYF

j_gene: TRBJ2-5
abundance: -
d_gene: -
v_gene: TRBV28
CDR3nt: TGTGCCAGCAGTTTAATCCCAGGGGCGGTGGAGACCCAGTACTTC
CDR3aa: CASSLIPGAVETQYF

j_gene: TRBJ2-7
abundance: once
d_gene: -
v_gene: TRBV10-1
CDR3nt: TGCGCCAGCAGGTTGGGCATAGCCTACGAGCAGTACTTC
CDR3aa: CASRLGIAYEQYF

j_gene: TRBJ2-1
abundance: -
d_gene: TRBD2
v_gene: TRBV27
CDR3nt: TGTGCCAGCAGCCTGATAGCCTCCGGACTAGCGGGACCGGAGCAGTTCTTC
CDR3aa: CASSLIASGLAGPEQFF

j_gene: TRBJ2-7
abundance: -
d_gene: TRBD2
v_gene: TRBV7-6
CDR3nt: TGTGCCAGCAGCCCACTCGGGACTAGCGGCAAACCCTACGAGCAGTACTTC
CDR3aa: CASSPLGTSGKPYEQYF

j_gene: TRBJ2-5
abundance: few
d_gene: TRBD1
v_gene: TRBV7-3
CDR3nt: TGTGCCAGCAGCTGGACAGGGGGAGAGACCCAGTACTTC
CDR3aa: CASSWTGGETQYF

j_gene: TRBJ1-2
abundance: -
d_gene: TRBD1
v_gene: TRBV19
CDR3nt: TGTGCCAGTAGTACTCCGCAGGGGGCGCGCAATGGCTACACCTTC
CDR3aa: CASSTPQGARNGYTF

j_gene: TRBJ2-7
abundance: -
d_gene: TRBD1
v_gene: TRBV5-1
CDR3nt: TGCGCCAGCAGCTTGGGGCCCTGGGGACAGGGAGGCGAGCAGTACTTC
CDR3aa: CASSLGPWGQGGEQYF

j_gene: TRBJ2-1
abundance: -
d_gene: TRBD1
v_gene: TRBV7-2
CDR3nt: TGTGCCAGCAGCTTCGATGGGGACAGTGGGGAGCAGTTCTTC
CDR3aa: CASSFDGDSGEQFF

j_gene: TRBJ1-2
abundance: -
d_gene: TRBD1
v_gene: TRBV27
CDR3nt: TGTGCCAGCAGTGGTACCGGGACAGGGGACTATGGCTACACCTTC
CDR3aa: CASSGTGTGDYGYTF

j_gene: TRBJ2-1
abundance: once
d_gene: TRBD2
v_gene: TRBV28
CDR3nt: TGTGCCAGCATCTTGGGCGGGAGGCCCGACAATGAGCAGTTCTTC
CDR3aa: CASILGGRPDNEQFF

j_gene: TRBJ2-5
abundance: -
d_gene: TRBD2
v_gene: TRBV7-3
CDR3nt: TGTGCCAGCAGCTTAGCGGGGGGTAGGGAGACCCAGTACTTC
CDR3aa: CASSLAGGRETQYF

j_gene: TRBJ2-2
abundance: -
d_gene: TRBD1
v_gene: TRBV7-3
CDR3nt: TGTGCCAGCAGCCAACGCCGGGACAGGAACACCGGGGAGCTGTTTTTT
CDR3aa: CASSQRRDRNTGELFF

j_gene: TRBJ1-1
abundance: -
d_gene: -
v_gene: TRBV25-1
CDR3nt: TGTGCCAGCAGTGAAGTTGGCAGGGCGAAAACTTTCTTT
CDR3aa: CASSEVGRAKTFF

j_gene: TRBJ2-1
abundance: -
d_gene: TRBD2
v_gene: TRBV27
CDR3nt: TGTGCCAGCAGTCCCTTGGGACTAGCGGGCCACAATGAGCAGTTCTTC
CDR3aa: CASSPLGLAGHNEQFF

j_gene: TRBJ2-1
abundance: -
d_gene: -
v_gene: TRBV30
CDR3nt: TGTGCCTGGAGTCCCCCCCCCAGGGCGGCTGAGCAGTTCTTC
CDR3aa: CAWSPPPRAAEQFF

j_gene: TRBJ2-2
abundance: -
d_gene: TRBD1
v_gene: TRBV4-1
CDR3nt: TGCGCCAGCAGCCAAGGGCCCCTGACAGGGACCGGGGAGCTGTTTTTT
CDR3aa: CASSQGPLTGTGELFF

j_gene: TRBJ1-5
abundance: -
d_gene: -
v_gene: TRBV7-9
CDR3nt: TGTGCCAGCAGCTTACCCGATCAGCCCCAGCATTTT
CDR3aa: CASSLPDQPQHF

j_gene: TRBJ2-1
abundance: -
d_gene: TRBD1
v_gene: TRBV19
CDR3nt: TGTGCCAGTAGTACGGGGCAGACAGGGGGTGAGCAGTTCTTC
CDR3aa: CASSTGQTGGEQFF

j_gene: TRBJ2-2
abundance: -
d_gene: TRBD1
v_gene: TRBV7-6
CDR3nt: TGTGCCAGCAGCTTAATGACAGGGGGAAACACCGGGGAGCTGTTTTTT
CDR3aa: CASSLMTGGNTGELFF

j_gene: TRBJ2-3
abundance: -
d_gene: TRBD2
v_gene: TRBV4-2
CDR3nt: TGTGCCAGCAGCCAAGGGGCGGGGGGGGCTAGCACAGATACGCAGTATTTT
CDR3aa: CASSQGAGGASTDTQYF

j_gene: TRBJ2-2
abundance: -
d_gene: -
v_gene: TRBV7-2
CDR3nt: TGTGCCAGCAGCTCGGGACAGAACACCGGGGAGCTGTTTTTT
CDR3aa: CASSSGQNTGELFF

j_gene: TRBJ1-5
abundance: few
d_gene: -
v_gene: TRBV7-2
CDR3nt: TGTGCCAGCAGCTTAGGGCGGAACAATCAGCCCCAGCATTTT
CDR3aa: CASSLGRNNQPQHF

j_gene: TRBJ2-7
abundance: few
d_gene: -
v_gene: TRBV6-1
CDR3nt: TGTGCCAGCAGCCCAAGCGGCCAGGCCTACGAGCAGTACTTC
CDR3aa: CASSPSGQAYEQYF

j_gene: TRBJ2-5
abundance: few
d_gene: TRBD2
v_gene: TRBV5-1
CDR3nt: TGCGCCAGCAGCTTGGACAGGAGGACTAGCGGGAGCTATAGGGTTCAAGAGACCCAGTACTTC
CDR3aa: CASSLDRRTSGSYRVQETQYF

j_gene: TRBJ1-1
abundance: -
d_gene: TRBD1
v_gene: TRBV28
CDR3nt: TGTGCCAGCAGTTTATCCGGGACAGGGAGTCCTGAAGCTTTCTTT
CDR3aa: CASSLSGTGSPEAFF

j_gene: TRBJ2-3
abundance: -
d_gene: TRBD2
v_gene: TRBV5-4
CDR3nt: TGTGCCAGCAGGGGGGAGGGGCCTCTTAGCACAGATACGCAGTATTTT
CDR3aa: CASRGEGPLSTDTQYF

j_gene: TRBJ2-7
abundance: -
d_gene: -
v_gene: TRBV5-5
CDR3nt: TGTGCCAGCAGCTTGTCCGAGACAAAGAGGGCCTACGAGCAGTACTTC
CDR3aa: CASSLSETKRAYEQYF

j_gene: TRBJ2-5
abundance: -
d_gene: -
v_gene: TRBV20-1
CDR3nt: TGCAGTGCGGCGGATCAAGAGACCCAGTACTTC
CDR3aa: CSAADQETQYF